The 10 T cell receptor beta chains presented below share a single source sample, sequenced in a study of blood T cells in healthy people across ages. Sample-barcoded 5' priming and a J-beta primer mix drove a second PCR of about 7 to 12 cycles. TCRdb independently ran MiXCR on the 5' RACE reads; one entry per CDR3 protein. The top ten hold about a sixth of the sample, which has 650,000 to 1,000,000 distinct CDR3 sequences, roughly 46% seen once. The sample comprised blood. These receptor sequences come from a man at least 80 years old in good health.

This clonotype has just one count. The J gene is TRBJ2-7, the V gene TRBV5-6; TRBD1 matches at 9 bases. Germline V gives CDR1 SGHDT, CDR2 YYEEEE. V was pared by 2 bases and J by 7 bases, with 7 bases of the junction left unmatched. This CDR3 is built from 14 residues. CDR3 DNA sequence: TGTGCCAGCAGCTTACCCCGGGACAGGGATGAGCAGTACTTC. Its translation: CASSLPRDRDEQYF.

This clonotype turned up a few times. DNA for the CDR3: TGCGCCAGCAGCTTGGAATCGCGCCCCACAGATACGCAGTATTTT. Residues: CASSLESRPTDTQYF. This chain uses TRBV5-1 with TRBJ2-3, with D unclear. This CDR3 has 15 amino acids. Trimming shortened V by 0 bases and J by 2 bases, and 10 bases separated the two germline ends. The germline CDR1 and CDR2 sequences are SGHRS and YFSETQ.

The chain recombines TRBV20-1 with TRBJ2-1; no clear D gene. The CDR3 has 11 residues. The V end lost 7 bases, the J end lost 6 bases, and 10 bases lay between the germline ends. Germline CDR1 reads DFQATT; CDR2 reads SNEGSKA (reference sequence). The CDR3 is CSVSNGNEQFF. CDR3 bases: TGCAGTGTAAGTAACGGCAATGAGCAGTTCTTC.

The chain combines TRBV29-1 with TRBJ2-1; D remains ambiguous. V was shortened by 6 bases and J by 2 bases, with 14 bases between the two germline ends. Germline V CDR1 and CDR2: SQVTM, ANQGSEA. The CDR3 has 14 amino acids. CDR3 in amino acids: CSVARTVTYNEQFF. Here the CDR3 DNA reads TGCAGCGTCGCCCGGACGGTGACCTACAATGAGCAGTTCTTC.

The V gene is TRBV10-3, the J gene TRBJ2-5; D is ambiguous. The CDR3 contains 13 residues. CDR1 ENHRY and CDR2 SYGVKD come from the germline V gene. V was cut by 8 bases and J by 0 bases, with 10 bases left in between. CDR3 sequence reads: CAIAPRDQETQYF. CDR3 in DNA: TGTGCCATCGCCCCTCGGGACCAAGAGACCCAGTACTTC.

The rearrangement links TRBV4-3 to TRBJ2-3, with 7 bases matching TRBD1. The ends lost 3 bases at V and 4 bases at J; junction bases unmatched: 16. The germline gives CDR1 LGHNA, CDR2 YSLEER. This CDR3 has 18 amino acids. This CDR3 reads CASSQIPGQAPGADTQYF. As DNA, the CDR3 is TGCGCCAGCAGCCAGATCCCAGGACAGGCCCCAGGGGCAGATACGCAGTATTTT.

This clonotype was seen more than once but under ten times. This rearrangement joins TRBV6-4 to TRBJ2-5; TRBD1 might be the D (7 bases). The DNA end favors TRBJ2-7, so the J call may be wrong. The CDR3 spans 13 residues. Germline values: CDR1 MRHNA, CDR2 SNTAGT. DNA for the CDR3: TGTGCCAGCAGTGGTAGTCAGGGGGGCGAGCAGTACTTC. This sequence encodes CASSGSQGGEQYF.

The chain combines TRBV20-1 with TRBJ1-5; D call uncertain. The CDR3 is 14 residues long. The germline V gene has CDR1 DFQATT and CDR2 SNEGSKA (reference sequence). With 4 bases removed from V and 0 bases from J, the gap between germline ends came to 10 bases. The CDR3 DNA is TGCAGTGCTACCAAGACGGTTAGCAATCAGCCCCAGCATTTT. It encodes CSATKTVSNQPQHF.

This clonotype was seen just once. V gene TRBV5-6 combines with J gene TRBJ2-7; 11 nucleotides match TRBD1. This CDR3 contains 16 residues. Unmatched junction bases numbered 5, after V lost 0 bases and J lost 3 bases. From germline, CDR1 is SGHDT and CDR2 YYEEEE. The CDR3 DNA is TGTGCCAGCAGCTTGGCCGGGACAGGGGGTCTCTACGAGCAGTACTTC. Amino acid sequence: CASSLAGTGGLYEQYF. Supplemented by reference TRBV5-6 and TRBJ2-7, the full variable domain reads DAGVTQSPTHLIKTRGQQVTLRCSPKSGHDTVSWYQQALGQGPQFIFQYYEEEERQRGNFPDRFSGHQFPNYSSELNVNALLLGDSALYLCASSLAGTGGLYEQYFGPGTRLTVT.

This sequence joins TRBV7-9 and TRBJ2-7, with D tentatively TRBD2 (6 bases). The CDR3 extends over 13 amino acids. V lost 7 bases and J 3 bases, leaving 13 bases between the germline ends. The germline gives CDR1 SEHNR, CDR2 FQNEAQ (reference sequence). This CDR3 reads CASTKGEDYEQYF. The CDR3 bases are TGTGCCAGCACCAAAGGGGAGGACTACGAGCAGTACTTC.